Listed below are T cell receptor beta chains from one sample, sequenced in a study of T cell changes during pregnancy in multiple sclerosis. TCRdb keeps only in-frame clones here, not all; method: immunoSEQ multiplex PCR. The sample lists more than 80,000 clones, around 92% occurring once. The source material was peripheral blood, sampled after pregnancy. The receptors come from a female donor with multiple sclerosis, enrolled in a pregnancy study. The CDR3 runs from the conserved cysteine through the conserved F or W. The D gene is left open where the match is weak. A row's size may be missing; if present it is once, few, many or a size class.

D: .
V: TRBV5-4
J: TRBJ2-1
size: .
length: 16
CDR3: CASSLGLGSGWNEQFF
DNA: TGTGCCAGCAGCTTAGGCCTCGGGAGTGGATGGAATGAGCAGTTCTTC

D: .
V: TRBV11-2
J: TRBJ1-4
size: .
length: 15
CDR3: CASSRLTGSNEKLFF
DNA: TGTGCCAGCAGCCGCCTTACAGGATCTAATGAAAAACTGTTTTTT

D: TRBD2
V: TRBV9
J: TRBJ2-1
size: .
length: 13
CDR3: CASSVGSGGPQFF
DNA: TGTGCCAGCAGCGTAGGGTCGGGAGGGCCCCAGTTCTTC

D: TRBD2
V: TRBV7-9
J: TRBJ2-1
size: .
length: 13
CDR3: CAVASGQYNEQFF
DNA: TGTGCCGTAGCTAGCGGGCAGTACAATGAGCAGTTCTTC

D: TRBD2
V: TRBV27
J: TRBJ2-7
size: .
length: 16
CDR3: CASSSLGVAGAYEQYF
DNA: TGTGCCAGCAGTTCCCTTGGCGTAGCGGGGGCCTACGAGCAGTACTTC

D: .
V: TRBV7-2
J: TRBJ2-7
size: .
length: 15
CDR3: CASSLGPGVSYEQYF
DNA: TGTGCCAGCAGCTTAGGACCGGGGGTCTCCTACGAGCAGTACTTC

D: TRBD2
V: TRBV7-2
J: TRBJ2-3
size: .
length: 18
CDR3: CASDKETRGGGARDTQYF
DNA: TGTGCCAGCGATAAAGAGACACGGGGCGGGGGGGCCAGGGATACGCAGTATTTT

D: TRBD2
V: TRBV30
J: TRBJ2-7
size: once
length: 15
CDR3: CAWSWEGPKAYEQYF
DNA: TGTGCCTGGAGTTGGGAGGGGCCTAAAGCCTACGAGCAGTACTTC

D: .
V: TRBV28
J: TRBJ1-5
size: .
length: 15
CDR3: CASSWITGLGQPQHF
DNA: TGTGCCAGCAGTTGGATAACAGGGCTAGGTCAGCCCCAGCATTTT

D: TRBD2
V: TRBV9
J: TRBJ2-1
size: .
length: 16
CDR3: CASSVNGLAGNNEQFF
DNA: TGTGCCAGCAGCGTAAACGGACTAGCGGGAAACAATGAGCAGTTCTTC

D: TRBD1
V: TRBV27
J: TRBJ1-3
size: .
length: 15
CDR3: CASSYEGASGNTIYF
DNA: TGTGCCAGCAGTTACGAGGGGGCCTCTGGAAACACCATATATTTT

D: .
V: TRBV5-1
J: TRBJ1-2
size: once
length: 14
CDR3: CASSLLRADMGYTF
DNA: TGCGCCAGCAGCTTGCTGCGGGCAGATATGGGCTACACCTTC

D: .
V: TRBV7-9
J: TRBJ2-3
size: .
length: 13
CDR3: CASSWRPGDTQYF
DNA: TGTGCCAGCAGCTGGAGACCCGGGGATACGCAGTATTTT

D: TRBD2
V: TRBV5-4
J: TRBJ2-3
size: .
length: 16
CDR3: CASSKGLAGGSDTQYF
DNA: TGTGCCAGCAGCAAGGGACTAGCGGGCGGCTCAGATACGCAGTATTTT

D: .
V: TRBV4-1
J: TRBJ2-3
size: .
length: 15
CDR3: CASSQLGLSTDTQYF
DNA: TGCGCCAGCAGCCAACTGGGGCTGAGCACAGATACGCAGTATTTT

D: TRBD1
V: TRBV19
J: TRBJ1-4
size: .
length: 14
CDR3: CASSTGTGAIKLFF
DNA: TGTGCCAGTAGTACCGGGACAGGGGCCATAAAACTGTTTTTT

D: .
V: TRBV10-1
J: TRBJ2-7
size: .
length: 13
CDR3: CASSDSQLAEQYF
DNA: TGCGCCAGCAGTGATTCCCAGCTAGCCGAGCAGTACTTC

D: .
V: TRBV10-2
J: TRBJ2-2
size: .
length: 16
CDR3: CASSESGGTNTGELFF
DNA: TGCGCCAGCAGTGAGTCGGGGGGAACGAACACCGGGGAGCTGTTTTTT

D: .
V: TRBV2
J: TRBJ1-3
size: .
length: 14
CDR3: CASSAGSSGNTIYF
DNA: TGTGCCAGCAGTGCCGGTAGCTCTGGAAACACCATATATTTT

D: TRBD1
V: TRBV5-5
J: TRBJ1-2
size: .
length: 15
CDR3: CASSSGQLSPHGYTF
DNA: TGTGCCAGCAGCTCGGGACAGCTATCCCCCCATGGCTACACCTTC

D: TRBD2
V: TRBV5-1
J: TRBJ2-1
size: once
length: 16
CDR3: CASSLGLADSYNEQFF
DNA: TGCGCCAGCAGCTTGGGACTAGCGGACTCCTACAATGAGCAGTTCTTC

D: TRBD1
V: TRBV15
J: TRBJ1-5
size: .
length: 14
CDR3: CATSSRQGSQPQHF
DNA: TGTGCCACCAGCAGCAGACAGGGAAGTCAGCCCCAGCATTTT

D: TRBD1
V: TRBV6-5
J: TRBJ2-7
size: .
length: 15
CDR3: CASSPRQGGSYEQYF
DNA: TGTGCCAGCAGTCCTAGACAGGGGGGGTCCTACGAGCAGTACTTC

D: TRBD1
V: TRBV28
J: TRBJ1-5
size: .
length: 12
CDR3: CASRSQGQPQHF
DNA: TGTGCCAGCAGATCACAGGGGCAGCCCCAGCATTTT

D: .
V: TRBV28
J: TRBJ1-2
size: once
length: 14
CDR3: CASSSLSSSWALTF
DNA: TGTGCCAGCAGCTCTCTCTCCTCAAGCTGGGCGCTCACCTTC

D: .
V: TRBV2
J: TRBJ1-5
size: .
length: 13
CDR3: CASRLGSNQPQHF
DNA: TGTGCCAGTCGTCTCGGTAGCAATCAGCCCCAGCATTTT

D: TRBD2
V: TRBV7-3
J: TRBJ2-7
size: .
length: 13
CDR3: CASSTGGGYEQYF
DNA: TGTGCCAGCAGCACGGGGGGGGGCTACGAGCAGTACTTC

D: .
V: TRBV7-8
J: TRBJ1-1
size: .
length: 14
CDR3: CASSLRNPNTEAFF
DNA: TGTGCCAGCAGCCTCAGAAATCCGAACACTGAAGCTTTCTTT

D: .
V: TRBV14
J: TRBJ2-6
size: .
length: 14
CDR3: CASSQISGANVLTF
DNA: TGTGCCAGCAGCCAAATATCTGGGGCCAACGTCCTGACTTTC

D: TRBD2
V: TRBV30
J: TRBJ2-7
size: .
length: 14
CDR3: CVWSVPGGGYEQYF
DNA: TGTGTCTGGAGTGTACCCGGGGGAGGGTACGAGCAGTACTTC

D: .
V: TRBV4-2
J: TRBJ2-1
size: .
length: 14
CDR3: CASRPPGGYNEQFF
DNA: TGTGCCAGTCGCCCCCCTGGCGGCTACAATGAGCAGTTCTTC

D: TRBD1
V: TRBV10-3
J: TRBJ2-5
size: .
length: 15
CDR3: CAIGPGQGMWKTQYF
DNA: TGTGCCATCGGTCCGGGACAGGGGATGTGGAAGACCCAGTACTTC

D: .
V: TRBV19
J: TRBJ1-1
size: few
length: 13
CDR3: CATSDRGNTEAFF
DNA: TGTGCCACTTCAGATCGGGGGAACACTGAAGCTTTCTTT

D: TRBD1
V: TRBV19
J: TRBJ2-1
size: .
length: 16
CDR3: CASSIDGTVAHNEQFF
DNA: TGTGCCAGTAGTATAGACGGGACAGTAGCTCACAATGAGCAGTTCTTC

D: TRBD2
V: TRBV2
J: TRBJ2-7
size: .
length: 17
CDR3: CASIEDGLAIIGYEQYF
DNA: TGTGCCAGCATTGAGGACGGACTAGCGATTATTGGTTACGAGCAGTACTTC

D: .
V: TRBV10-3
J: TRBJ2-1
size: .
length: 14
CDR3: CASSRGVTYNEQFF
DNA: TGTGCCAGCTCTAGGGGTGTTACCTACAATGAGCAGTTCTTC

D: TRBD1
V: TRBV7-9
J: TRBJ1-2
size: .
length: 14
CDR3: CASSLETGGSGYTF
DNA: TGTGCCAGCAGCTTAGAGACAGGGGGCAGTGGCTACACCTTC

D: .
V: TRBV7-6
J: TRBJ2-1
size: .
length: 18
CDR3: CASSLALGQSRPYNEQFF
DNA: TGTGCCAGCAGCTTAGCGCTAGGACAGTCCCGTCCCTACAATGAGCAGTTCTTC

D: TRBD1
V: TRBV6-5
J: TRBJ2-1
size: .
length: 15
CDR3: CASSYSGQGGNEQFF
DNA: TGTGCCAGCAGTTACTCGGGACAGGGGGGAAATGAGCAGTTCTTC

D: TRBD2
V: TRBV5-1
J: TRBJ2-1
size: .
length: 15
CDR3: CASSPGLATYNEQFF
DNA: TGCGCCAGCAGTCCGGGACTAGCGACCTACAATGAGCAGTTCTTC

D: TRBD1
V: TRBV28
J: TRBJ1-2
size: .
length: 14
CDR3: CASSPGRGDYGYTF
DNA: TGTGCCAGCAGTCCCGGCAGGGGGGACTATGGCTACACCTTC